This TCR beta chain derives from a study of OX40 agonist ivuxolimab in advanced cancers. Study information: Patient treatment consisted of intravenous ivuxolimab administration every 2 weeks at 0.01 to 10 mg/kg. Prior checkpoint blockade (anti-PD-1, anti-PD-L1 or anti-CTLA-4) was permitted; 35% to 50% had it.

TCRdb's table, derived via immunoSEQ multiplex PCR, lists solely in-frame clones and lacks some. This sample has some 90,000 clones, with 92% found just once. On this clone itself: Its antigen is currently unknown.

CDR3 size: 11 residues. V shed 5 bases and J shed 9 bases, with 8 bases lying between them. Germline V lookup: CDR1 MDHEN, CDR2 SYDVKM. The study, taken as a whole, reports: CD4+ and CD8+ blood T cells expanded clonally by week 6 at 0.1 to 3.0 mg/kg.

The chain employs TRBV28 and TRBJ2-1; D is undetermined. Material: CD4+ or CD8+ T cells sorted from blood, obtained in a trial of the OX40 agonist ivuxolimab. The clonotype originates from an adult with an advanced solid tumor such as melanoma, head and neck, liver or kidney cancer. The CDR3 coding sequence is TGTGCCAGCAGTGGGGTTTTTGAGCAGTTCTTC. Protein sequence: CASSGVFEQFF.